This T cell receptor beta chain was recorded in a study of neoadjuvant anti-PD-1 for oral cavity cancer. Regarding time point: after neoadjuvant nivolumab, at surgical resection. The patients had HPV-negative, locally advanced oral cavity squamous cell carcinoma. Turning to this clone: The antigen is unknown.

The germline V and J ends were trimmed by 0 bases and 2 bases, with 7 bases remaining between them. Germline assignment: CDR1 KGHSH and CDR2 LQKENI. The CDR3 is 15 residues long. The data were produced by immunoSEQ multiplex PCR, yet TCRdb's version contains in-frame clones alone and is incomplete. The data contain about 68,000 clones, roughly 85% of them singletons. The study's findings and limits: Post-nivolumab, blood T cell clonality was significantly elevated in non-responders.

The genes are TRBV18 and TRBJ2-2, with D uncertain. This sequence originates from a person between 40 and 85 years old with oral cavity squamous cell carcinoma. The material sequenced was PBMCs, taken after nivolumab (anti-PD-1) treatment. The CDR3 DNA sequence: TGTGCCAGCTCACCACCGACGCGTAACACCGGGGAGCTGTTTTTT. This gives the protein CASSPPTRNTGELFF.